This is a list of T cell receptor beta chains from one sample in a study of OX40 agonist ivuxolimab in advanced cancers. The method was immunoSEQ multiplex PCR; TCRdb's version includes in-frame clones alone and lacks a portion of them. There are 65,000 to 85,000 clones in the sample; approximately 89% occur only once, and 0.15% to 0.2% lies in the top ten. The sequenced sample was CD4+ or CD8+ T cells sorted from blood, obtained in a trial of the OX40 agonist ivuxolimab. These receptors were taken from an adult with an advanced solid tumor such as melanoma, head and neck, liver or kidney cancer. Both conserved end residues are trimmed from each CDR3.

cdr3_aa j_call v_call
AIKSGQEVGGYT TRBJ1-2 TRBV10-3
ASMEMSRETQY TRBJ2-5 TRBV5-1
ASSRGVAGRSNTGELF TRBJ2-2 TRBV5-4
SVDWGNEQF TRBJ2-1 TRBV29-1
ASSEARGPGYT TRBJ1-2 TRBV2
ASSLEVTRSGYGYGYT TRBJ1-2 TRBV5-4
ASSLFTEGDFPQETQY TRBJ2-5 TRBV14
AWSVDWVDQPQH TRBJ1-5 TRBV30
ASSTSLGGHEQF TRBJ2-1 TRBV7-2
AGSPGTGVTDTQY TRBJ2-3 TRBV7-3
ASTEGLAGLYEQY TRBJ2-7 TRBV2
ASSFTATNEKLF TRBJ1-4 TRBV5-4
AWSLTDTQY TRBJ2-3 TRBV30
ASSLGRLSYNEQF TRBJ2-1 TRBV7-3
ASSTGPTGPQH TRBJ1-5 TRBV2
ASSLGPRYNEQF TRBJ2-1 TRBV11-3
ASRLAGGNYNEQF TRBJ2-1 TRBV19
ASSPRRLAGAYNEQF TRBJ2-1 TRBV9
ASSPDSYSNQPQH TRBJ1-5 TRBV9
ASSLRRTDTQY TRBJ2-3 TRBV7-3
ASSQDLLSVGTQY TRBJ2-3 TRBV4-2
ASSSLDREETQY TRBJ2-5 TRBV6-5
ASSQDEAGPLH TRBJ1-6 TRBV14
ASSVGGTGNTIY TRBJ1-3 TRBV9